This is a list of T cell receptor beta chains from one sample in a study of T cells in Graves' hyperthyroidism and ophthalmopathy. MiXCR was run by TCRdb on the multiplex PCR reads, yielding one entry per CDR3 protein. Here the sample spans about 640,000 distinct CDR3 sequences, roughly 15% being singletons. Material: blood. These receptors originate from a woman aged 45 to 65 with Graves' ophthalmopathy. Both conserved end residues are part of each CDR3. D genes are given only for firm matches.

D gene	V gene	J gene	CDR3 protein
-	TRBV12-5	TRBJ2-7	CASGLVNEQYF
TRBD2	TRBV20-1	TRBJ2-7	CSASRGFPGLAGGPSEQYF
TRBD1	TRBV24-1	TRBJ2-7	CATSDRDRAMDEQYF
TRBD1	TRBV11-2	TRBJ1-2	CASTRTGPGYGYTF
TRBD2	TRBV5-1	TRBJ2-5	CASRNTLAAQETQYF
-	TRBV9	TRBJ2-1	CASTLGGAGAYNEQFF
TRBD1	TRBV6-1	TRBJ2-3	CASTPGQGTDTQYF
-	TRBV28	TRBJ2-7	CASSFSASYEQYF
TRBD1	TRBV7-9	TRBJ2-7	CASSTLTGGYEQYF
-	TRBV20-1	TRBJ1-2	CSASLGEGYGYTF
-	TRBV7-8	TRBJ1-1	CASSPSGRTEAFF
-	TRBV14	TRBJ2-7	CASSLKGGGYEQYF
TRBD2	TRBV7-9	TRBJ2-1	CASSSYRLAGVGEQFF
TRBD1	TRBV6-2/TRBV6-3	TRBJ1-2	CASRTGGASKANYGYTF
TRBD1	TRBV9	TRBJ1-3	CASSGTGNSGNTIYF
-	TRBV5-1	TRBJ2-1	CASSLSSGTHNEQFF
-	TRBV18	TRBJ1-1	CASSFGENEAFF
-	TRBV7-9	TRBJ1-1	CASSLEGEGTEAFF
-	TRBV30	TRBJ1-3	CAWSVKNSGNTIYF
-	TRBV7-7	TRBJ1-3	CASSPGLSHSGNTIYF
TRBD2	TRBV12-3/TRBV12-4	TRBJ2-1	CASSFASGGPNEQFF
TRBD2	TRBV9	TRBJ2-3	CASSVVLGGSRDTQYF
-	TRBV12-3/TRBV12-4	TRBJ2-2	CASSYGFSELSF
TRBD2	TRBV5-6	TRBJ2-1	CASIAAGVYNEQFF
-	TRBV4-3	TRBJ1-5	CASSLVPGPHQPQHF
-	TRBV20-1	TRBJ1-5	CSAPTGDNQPQHF
-	TRBV20-1	TRBJ1-1	CSARARGNTEAFF
-	TRBV28	TRBJ1-1	CASWRGGTEAFF
TRBD1	TRBV15	TRBJ2-1	CATSRTFGQAGPQFF